This record concerns one T cell receptor (beta chain) sequence. What antigen it recognizes has not been identified. No clone much larger than this one lies a single base away; base qualities are absent. The data were taken from a study of response to subunit inactivated influenza vaccine (dated by TCRdb to about 2018). About the study as a whole: To follow how T cells responded to a trivalent subunit inactivated influenza vaccine, the researchers relied on deep quantitative profiling of the T cell receptor repertoire. General conclusions and limits of the study: The authors proposed that each seasonal influenza vaccination may bring in only a limited number of new T cells.

CDR1 and CDR2, looked up from the germline V gene, are KGHDR and SFDVKD. From its cysteine to its phenylalanine, the CDR3 spans 14 amino acids. The only DNA kept is the CDR3, 42 bases in frame from the first base. The junction shows trimming of 4 bases on V and 5 bases on J, and the gene matches do not reach 5 bases of it. Library prep was done by RT-PCR. TCRdb lists the instrument as Illumina HiSeq 2500. The public reads were reprocessed in TCRdb via fastp at Q25 and MiXCR, keeping in-frame beta chains. Under each unique CDR3 protein, matching rows form one entry showing the most common genes and DNA. The sample table records around 530,000 distinct CDR3 sequences; approximately 17% of these occur just once. The ten largest clones add up to 3% of the sample.

Sequencing was performed on CD4+ T cells sorted from PBMCs, taken about 24 months after vaccination. Recombination connected TRBV24-1 to TRBJ2-5, and TRBD2 matches 8 of the central bases. The origin of this receptor is a man in his fifties or sixties who received an inactivated influenza vaccine. Donor details come from another sample of the same person, matched by shared clones. Here the CDR3 is given as CATSDRTSWETQYF. The DNA reads TGTGCCACCAGTGACCGGACTAGCTGGGAGACCCAGTACTTC.